These T cell receptor beta chains were read from a single sample in a study of blood T cell repertoires in COVID-19. Assay used: immunoSEQ multiplex PCR; TCRdb lists only in-frame clones, some missing. Of almost 400,000 clones listed, around 87% are singletons. Specimen: peripheral blood. These receptors were taken from a woman in her fifties or sixties with COVID-19, enrolled during active disease. Each CDR3 is given with its conserved first and last residue.

cdr3_length: 13
v_call: TRBV18
j_call: TRBJ2-1
cdr3_aa: CASSPDSYNEQFF

cdr3_length: 18
v_call: TRBV4-1
j_call: TRBJ2-7
cdr3_aa: CASSQRRLGTGGSYEQYF

cdr3_length: 13
v_call: TRBV11-3
j_call: TRBJ2-7
cdr3_aa: CASSFRGGYEQYF

cdr3_length: 15
v_call: TRBV5-1
j_call: TRBJ1-1
cdr3_aa: CASSLADRGNTEAFF

cdr3_length: 14
v_call: TRBV28
j_call: TRBJ1-1
cdr3_aa: CASSLQAGGTEAFF

cdr3_length: 16
v_call: TRBV19
j_call: TRBJ1-1
cdr3_aa: CASSISQGFRNTEAFF

cdr3_length: 15
v_call: TRBV4-2
j_call: TRBJ2-2
cdr3_aa: CASTQHELDTGELFF

cdr3_length: 16
v_call: TRBV24-1
j_call: TRBJ2-3
cdr3_aa: CATSPGQGAVTDTQYF

cdr3_length: 13
v_call: TRBV29-1
j_call: TRBJ1-2
cdr3_aa: CSVEGNGRNGYTF

cdr3_length: 14
v_call: TRBV7-7
j_call: TRBJ1-4
cdr3_aa: CASSLTTGIEKLFF

cdr3_length: 16
v_call: TRBV19
j_call: TRBJ2-5
cdr3_aa: CASTERGGGSQETQYF

cdr3_length: 16
v_call: TRBV21-1
j_call: TRBJ1-5
cdr3_aa: CASSPWTLCSNQPQHF

cdr3_length: 19
v_call: TRBV7-8
j_call: TRBJ2-1
cdr3_aa: CASRAPGLAGAGSYNEQFF

cdr3_length: 14
v_call: TRBV6-5
j_call: TRBJ2-1
cdr3_aa: CASSPRSRSNEQFF

cdr3_length: 15
v_call: TRBV18
j_call: TRBJ1-3
cdr3_aa: CASSPIRDPGNTIYF

cdr3_length: 13
v_call: TRBV28
j_call: TRBJ1-5
cdr3_aa: CASSLERNQPQHF

cdr3_length: 15
v_call: TRBV5-1
j_call: TRBJ1-4
cdr3_aa: CASSLKTAANEKLFF

cdr3_length: 14
v_call: TRBV19
j_call: TRBJ1-6
cdr3_aa: CASSLAGDNSPLHF

cdr3_length: 17
v_call: TRBV6-2/TRBV6-3
j_call: TRBJ2-7
cdr3_aa: CASSLTSRPSKGSEQYF

cdr3_length: 14
v_call: TRBV19
j_call: TRBJ1-2
cdr3_aa: CASSMSRANYGYTF

cdr3_length: 15
v_call: TRBV5-1
j_call: TRBJ1-1
cdr3_aa: CASSLAGREDTEAFF

cdr3_length: 15
v_call: TRBV5-1
j_call: TRBJ2-7
cdr3_aa: CASSLAANGEYEQYF

cdr3_length: 17
v_call: TRBV27
j_call: TRBJ1-5
cdr3_aa: CASSLSGTTQRHQPQHF

cdr3_length: 17
v_call: TRBV28
j_call: TRBJ2-2
cdr3_aa: CASSSFSSGGHGGELFF

cdr3_length: 15
v_call: TRBV10-3
j_call: TRBJ2-5
cdr3_aa: CAISEAGQGDGTQYF

cdr3_length: 14
v_call: TRBV10-3
j_call: TRBJ1-5
cdr3_aa: CAISEGQANQPQHF

cdr3_length: 14
v_call: TRBV27
j_call: TRBJ2-5
cdr3_aa: CASSLNGGRETQYF

cdr3_length: 15
v_call: TRBV9
j_call: TRBJ1-2
cdr3_aa: CASSENRGGRYGYTF

cdr3_length: 15
v_call: TRBV6-5
j_call: TRBJ2-3
cdr3_aa: CASRTGVLSTDTQYF

cdr3_length: 13
v_call: TRBV3-1/TRBV3-2
j_call: TRBJ2-1
cdr3_aa: CASSSFPYNEQFF

cdr3_length: 15
v_call: TRBV11-2
j_call: TRBJ2-3
cdr3_aa: CASTIGTTSTDTQYF

cdr3_length: 12
v_call: TRBV5-8
j_call: TRBJ2-7
cdr3_aa: CASSIRQGGRGF

cdr3_length: 15
v_call: TRBV7-2
j_call: TRBJ2-5
cdr3_aa: CASSLEGSGGETQYF

cdr3_length: 14
v_call: TRBV6-5
j_call: TRBJ1-5
cdr3_aa: CASSYAHGNQPQHF

cdr3_length: 16
v_call: TRBV5-1
j_call: TRBJ2-3
cdr3_aa: CASSPRTSGRTDTQYF

cdr3_length: 15
v_call: TRBV5-1
j_call: TRBJ2-2
cdr3_aa: CASSLERGNTGELFF

cdr3_length: 14
v_call: TRBV7-6
j_call: TRBJ2-7
cdr3_aa: CASSLGVGDYEQYF

cdr3_length: 13
v_call: TRBV14
j_call: TRBJ1-4
cdr3_aa: CASSQITGEKLFF

cdr3_length: 11
v_call: TRBV19
j_call: TRBJ2-1
cdr3_aa: CASRGRGEQFF

cdr3_length: 15
v_call: TRBV7-6
j_call: TRBJ1-6
cdr3_aa: CASSLEQGHNSPLHF

cdr3_length: 16
v_call: TRBV27
j_call: TRBJ1-5
cdr3_aa: CASRLTGAWRVQPQHF

cdr3_length: 15
v_call: TRBV5-1
j_call: TRBJ1-4
cdr3_aa: CASSLQGASGEKLFF

cdr3_length: 11
v_call: TRBV29-1
j_call: TRBJ1-2
cdr3_aa: CSVEDNYGYTF

cdr3_length: 19
v_call: TRBV19
j_call: TRBJ2-1
cdr3_aa: CASSIGNPRGPLSYNEQFF

cdr3_length: 16
v_call: TRBV9
j_call: TRBJ1-1
cdr3_aa: CASSFEQGLMNTEAFF

cdr3_length: 17
v_call: TRBV7-6
j_call: TRBJ1-2
cdr3_aa: CASSYYGGQDSNYGYTF

cdr3_length: 18
v_call: TRBV5-1
j_call: TRBJ2-3
cdr3_aa: CASSSGFGRGPATDTQYF

cdr3_length: 15
v_call: TRBV10-3
j_call: TRBJ2-2
cdr3_aa: CAISDQRGEGRELFF

cdr3_length: 17
v_call: TRBV28
j_call: TRBJ1-1
cdr3_aa: CASSLKSVFGRTGEAFF

cdr3_length: 14
v_call: TRBV5-1
j_call: TRBJ1-1
cdr3_aa: CASSVTAPPTEAFF

cdr3_length: 13
v_call: TRBV6-5
j_call: TRBJ2-3
cdr3_aa: CASTRGRTDTQYF

cdr3_length: 15
v_call: TRBV5-1
j_call: TRBJ1-2
cdr3_aa: CASSFEGAAAYGYTF